The 26 T cell receptor beta chains given below trace back to one sample, sequenced in a study of blood T cells in healthy people across ages. Together with a sample-barcoded 5' primer, a J-beta primer mix was included in a second PCR lasting roughly 6 to 12 cycles. TCRdb reanalysed the 5' RACE reads using MiXCR and keeps one entry per CDR3 protein. The sample records roughly 800,000 distinct CDR3 sequences, roughly 60% being singletons. The source material was blood. The receptor set was obtained from a man aged 30-40 years in good health.

This chain connects TRBV4-3 to TRBJ1-2, with TRBD1 matching 7 bases. This CDR3 is 16 amino acids long. The germline V gene encodes CDR1 LGHNA and CDR2 YSLEER. Trimming cost V 0 bases and J 2 bases; bases outside gene matches: 6. CDR3 residues: CASSQDRGVTNYGYTF. CDR3 coding DNA: TGCGCCAGCAGCCAAGACAGGGGGGTTACAAACTATGGCTACACCTTC.

This clonotype turned up a few times. V gene TRBV15 combines with J gene TRBJ2-7; 8 nucleotides agree with TRBD1. Looked up from germline, CDR1 is LNHNV and CDR2 is YYDKDF (reference sequence). The CDR3 covers 14 residues. After removal of 5 bases from V and 2 bases from J, the junction contained 5 bases not matched to a gene. The CDR3, as DNA: TGTGCCACCAGCGTTGTCAGGGGGCCCTACGAGCAGTACTTC. It yields the protein CATSVVRGPYEQYF.

This clonotype was recorded a few times. The chain recombines TRBV29-1 with TRBJ2-7, with D possibly TRBD2 on 6 matching bases. Trimming took 7 bases from V and 0 from J, leaving 7 bases between them. Germline CDR1 is SQVTM and CDR2 is ANQGSEA. There are 11 residues in the CDR3. CDR3 bases: TGCAGCGGGGGGGACTCCTACGAGCAGTACTTC. Translating gives CSGGDSYEQYF.

Only a few counts were recorded for this clonotype. The V and J genes are TRBV12-3 or TRBV12-4 and TRBJ1-2; D remains unclear. The V end lost 2 bases, the J end lost 4 bases, and 11 bases lay between the germline ends. The CDR3 spans 14 residues. The CDR3 region is CASSLMSASYGYTF. CDR3 coding DNA: TGTGCCAGCAGTTTAATGTCAGCGTCCTATGGCTACACCTTC.

This chain uses TRBV7-9 with TRBJ1-2; 7 bases map to TRBD1. The germline CDR1 and CDR2 sequences are SEHNR and FQNEAQ (reference sequence). Trimming removed 5 bases from V and 2 bases from J; junction bases left unmatched: 14. The CDR3 has 17 residues. The CDR3, as DNA: TGTGCCAGCAGCCCTGGGACAGCCACACAAAAAAACTATGGCTACACCTTC. This translates into CASSPGTATQKNYGYTF.

The V call is TRBV7-9, the J call TRBJ2-5; D not certain. Trimming stripped 10 bases from V and 3 bases from J, with 3 bases between. The CDR3 contains 9 residues. Looked up from germline, CDR1 is SEHNR and CDR2 is FQNEAQ (reference sequence). CDR3 region: CATKETQYF. The CDR3 nucleotides read TGTGCCACGAAAGAGACCCAGTACTTC.

This chain's CDR3 is CASSPPGQPEAFF. CDR3 DNA sequence: TGTGCCAGCAGCCCGCCGGGGCAGCCTGAAGCTTTCTTT. The chain has TRBV3-1 and TRBJ1-1, with D possibly matching TRBD1 (5 bases). CDR1 is LGHDT and CDR2 is YNNKEL in the germline V gene (reference sequence). The ends were cut back, 4 bases at V and 6 bases at J, with 12 bases in the middle. This CDR3 contains 13 residues.

To note about this clonotype: At one boundary the junction diverges from the germline segment, which might be a read error. The gene calls are TRBV7-9 and TRBJ1-2, with D possibly being TRBD1 (6 bases). The CDR3 is 17 residues long. Germline CDR1 reads SEHNR; CDR2 reads FQNEAQ (reference sequence). CDR3 coding DNA: TGTGCCAGCAGCAGGACAGCTGCATCTTGGGGGAACTCTGGCTACACCTTC. Translated: CASSRTAASWGNSGYTF.

The rearrangement joins TRBV10-3 to TRBJ2-5, with D unresolved. The DNA end is more similar to TRBJ2-7, so the J call may be wrong. The CDR3 runs to 12 residues. Germline V lookup: CDR1 ENHRY, CDR2 SYGVKD. Here the CDR3 DNA reads TGTGCCATCAGTGTTGGGCGCTACGAGCAGTACTTC. Amino acid sequence: CAISVGRYEQYF.

To note about this clonotype: The junction shows a germline mismatch at one end, possibly a read error. This sequence joins TRBV28 and TRBJ2-1; 9 bases are a match to TRBD1. The CDR3 runs to 14 residues. Germline V gene sequence: CDR1 MDHEN, CDR2 SYDVKM. This CDR3 reads CASIPGQGINGQFF. As DNA, the CDR3 is TGTGCCAGCATTCCGGGACAGGGAATTAATGGGCAGTTCTTC.

This clonotype was picked up a small number of times. The chain recombines TRBV29-1 with TRBJ2-5; 11 bases are shared with TRBD2. The germline gives CDR1 SQVTM, CDR2 ANQGSEA. The CDR3 runs to 18 residues. The ends lost 0 bases at V and 11 bases at J; junction bases unmatched: 20. CDR3 DNA sequence: TGCAGCGTTGAAGATCCCCTCCATGGTAGCGGGGGGGCGGCGGGTCAGTACTTC. Protein sequence: CSVEDPLHGSGGAAGQYF.

This clonotype was seen once. This chain connects TRBV6-1 to TRBJ1-2; D is uncertain. Germline values: CDR1 MNHNS, CDR2 SASEGT. Trimming pared 8 bases from V and 0 bases from J, leaving 19 bases between. The length of the CDR3 is 16 residues. For the CDR3, the DNA is TGTGCCAGCCGACTCACACGTGGTAGCTCTAACTATGGCTACACCTTC. This encodes CASRLTRGSSNYGYTF.

The CDR3 DNA reads as TGTGCCAGCACTCGGACATTGGAGGCCTACGAGCAGTACTTC. Protein: CASTRTLEAYEQYF. The V call is TRBV3-1, the J call TRBJ2-7; possibly TRBD1 or TRBD2 for D (5 bases each). The length of the CDR3 is 14 residues. V was trimmed by 7 bases and J by 2 bases, leaving 15 bases between them. Germline V gene data show CDR1 as LGHDT and CDR2 as YNNKEL (reference sequence).

The chain employs TRBV5-1 and TRBJ2-1, with no clear D. Germline V CDR1 and CDR2: SGHRS, YFSETQ. The CDR3 is made up of 14 amino acids. V lost 4 bases to trimming and J lost 2 bases, with 10 bases between them. CDR3 in DNA: TGCGCCAGCAGCAGCAGGTCGACCTACAATGAGCAGTTCTTC. Protein product: CASSSRSTYNEQFF. Drawing the rest from reference TRBV5-1 and TRBJ2-1, the complete variable domain is KAGVTQTPRYLIKTRGQQVTLSCSPISGHRSVSWYQQTPGQGLQFLFEYFSETQRNKGNFPGRFSGRQFSNSRSEMNVSTLELGDSALYLCASSSRSTYNEQFFGPGTRLTVL.

This clonotype came up a few times. The chain has TRBV4-3 and TRBJ2-7; 8 bases match TRBD1. This CDR3 is 15 amino acids long. CDR1 and CDR2 from the germline V gene are LGHNA and YSLEER. The V segment lost 2 bases and the J segment 3 bases; nucleotides outside the gene matches: 6. The CDR3 protein is CASSQQLGQVYEQYF. In DNA form, the CDR3 reads TGCGCCAGCAGCCAACAATTGGGACAGGTCTACGAGCAGTACTTC.

The chain links TRBV28 to TRBJ2-5; 9 bases fit TRBD1. The closer fit of TRBJ2-7 to the DNA end suggests the J call may be wrong. Germline loops: CDR1 MDHEN, CDR2 SYDVKM. The CDR3 is 13 amino acids. CDR3 sequence: CASSMGQGYEQYF. As DNA, the CDR3 is TGTGCCAGCAGTATGGGACAGGGATACGAGCAGTACTTC.

This rearrangement joins TRBV5-1 to TRBJ2-7; D remains unclear. The ends were cut back, 1 base at V and 7 bases at J, with 21 bases in the middle. Per germline, CDR1 SGHRS and CDR2 YFSETQ. This CDR3 comprises 16 residues. In DNA form, the CDR3 reads TGCGCCAGCAGCTTGACCAGCGCCTCACTCAAAAATGAGCAGTACTTC. Its protein product is CASSLTSASLKNEQYF. The complete variable domain, with remaining parts taken from reference TRBV5-1 and TRBJ2-7, reads KAGVTQTPRYLIKTRGQQVTLSCSPISGHRSVSWYQQTPGQGLQFLFEYFSETQRNKGNFPGRFSGRQFSNSRSEMNVSTLELGDSALYLCASSLTSASLKNEQYFGPGTRLTVT.

The chain has TRBV10-3 and TRBJ1-4, with unresolved D. The CDR3 sequence is 14 residues long. V lost 10 bases to trimming and J lost 4 bases, with 16 bases between them. Looked up from germline, CDR1 is ENHRY and CDR2 is SYGVKD. This chain's CDR3 is CATHSARVNEKLFF. CDR3 nucleotides: TGTGCCACGCACAGCGCCCGGGTTAATGAAAAACTGTTTTTT.

About this clonotype itself: A junction end diverges from the germline sequence, so it may reflect a read error. This chain joins TRBV14 and TRBJ2-7; the D is unclear. This CDR3 region has 17 residues. CDR1 is SGHDN and CDR2 is FVKESK in the germline V gene. For the CDR3, the DNA is TGTGCTAGCAGCCAAGTGGGTCTCCTAGGGATATCATACGAGCAGTACTTC. Translation: CASSQVGLLGISYEQYF.

The sample holds many counts of this clonotype. The chain employs TRBV12-3 or TRBV12-4 and TRBJ1-1; 8 nucleotides agree with TRBD1. V dropped 6 bases and J dropped 4; count of bases not matched to a gene: 10. The CDR3 runs 15 residues. The CDR3: CASRPQSTGATEAFF. CDR3 bases: TGTGCCAGCAGGCCCCAGTCGACAGGGGCCACTGAAGCTTTCTTT.

J is TRBJ1-4 and V is TRBV7-2; D perhaps matches TRBD1 (6 bases). This CDR3 is 13 amino acids long. Germline V gene lookup returns CDR1 SGHTA and CDR2 FQGNSA. Deletions cut 5 bases from V and 6 bases from J, with 10 bases between. CDR3 DNA sequence: TGTGCCAGCAGCGGATACAGGGATGAAAAACTGTTTTTT. Translation: CASSGYRDEKLFF.

This clonotype has just a few counts. The chain employs TRBV24-1 and TRBJ2-3; D is ambiguous. The CDR3 extends over 15 amino acids. CDR1 is KGHDR, CDR2 SFDVKD, per germline. Trimming stripped 7 bases from V and 2 bases from J, with 15 bases between. The CDR3 region is CATRRGSENTDTQYF. In DNA, the CDR3 is TGTGCCACCAGGAGAGGCAGTGAAAACACAGATACGCAGTATTTT.

The chain carries TRBV6-6 and TRBJ2-5; the D is unclear. The CDR3 runs to 15 residues. V lost 6 bases and J lost 1, with 15 bases in between. Germline lookup yields CDR1 MNHNY and CDR2 SVGAGI (reference sequence). The DNA of the CDR3 is TGTGCCAGCAGGTACCGGTCGCTACCCCAAGAGACCCAGTACTTC. As protein: CASRYRSLPQETQYF.

The chain combines TRBV19 with TRBJ2-7; TRBD1 agrees at 7 bases. CDR3 length equals 14 residues. J lost 7 bases, V lost 9 bases, and 15 bases had no gene match. The germline V gene has CDR1 LNHDA and CDR2 SQIVND (reference sequence). The CDR3 sequence: CASSTQGVGFEQYF. The CDR3, as DNA: TGTGCCAGCTCAACTCAGGGGGTAGGTTTTGAGCAGTACTTC. The full variable domain, rest sourced from reference TRBV19 and TRBJ2-7, is DGGITQSPKYLFRKEGQNVTLSCEQNLNHDAMYWYRQDPGQGLRLIYYSQIVNDFQKGDIAEGYSVSREKKESFPLTVTSAQKNPTAFYLCASSTQGVGFEQYFGPGTRLTVT.

This chain joins TRBV2 and TRBJ2-4, with D possibly called TRBD1 or TRBD2 (6 bases each). The J call could be wrong; TRBJ2-7 is a better fit for the DNA end. The CDR3 extends over 14 amino acids. Germline V lookup: CDR1 SNHLY, CDR2 FYNNEI. Here the CDR3 reads CASSGGTPPYEQYF. The DNA for the CDR3 is TGTGCCAGCAGTGGCGGGACACCTCCCTACGAGCAGTACTTC.

This chain links TRBV30 with TRBJ2-7; TRBD1 aligns across 8 bases. Germline V CDR1 and CDR2: GTSNPN, SVGIG (reference sequence). The length of the CDR3 is 13 residues. The junction had 6 bases not matched to a gene; V was cut back by 6 bases and J by 2 bases. The CDR3 bases are TGTGCCTGTACCGGGACAGGTCCCTACGAGCAGTACTTC. Its protein product is CACTGTGPYEQYF.